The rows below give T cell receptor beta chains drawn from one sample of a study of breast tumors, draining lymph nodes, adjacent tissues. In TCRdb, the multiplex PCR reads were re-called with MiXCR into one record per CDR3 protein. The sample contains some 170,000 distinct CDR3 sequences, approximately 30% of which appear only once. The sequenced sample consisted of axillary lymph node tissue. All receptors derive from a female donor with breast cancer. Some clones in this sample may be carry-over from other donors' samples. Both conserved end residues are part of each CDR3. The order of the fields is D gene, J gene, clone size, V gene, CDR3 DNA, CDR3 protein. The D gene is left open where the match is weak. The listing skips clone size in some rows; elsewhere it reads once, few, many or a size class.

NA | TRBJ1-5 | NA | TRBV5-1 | TGCGCCAGCAGCCCGAGAGGGGGGCTGAGCAATCAGCCCCAGCATTTT | CASSPRGGLSNQPQHF
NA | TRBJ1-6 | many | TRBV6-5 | TGTGCCAGCAGTTACCTGGGGGTTTATAATTCACCCCTCCACTTT | CASSYLGVYNSPLHF
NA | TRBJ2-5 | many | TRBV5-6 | TGTGCCAGCAGCATGGGACTGGGGTACCAAGAGACCCAGTACTTC | CASSMGLGYQETQYF
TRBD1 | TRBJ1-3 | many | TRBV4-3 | TGCGCCAGCAGCCTTTACAGGGGTAGCTCTGGAAACACCATATATTTT | CASSLYRGSSGNTIYF
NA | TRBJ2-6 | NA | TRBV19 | TGTGCCAGTAGTATAGTAGGGGGACGGACCAGCTCTGGGGCCAACGTCCTGACTTTC | CASSIVGGRTSSGANVLTF
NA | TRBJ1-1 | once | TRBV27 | TGTGCCAGCAGTTTATATTCGAGGGGCTTTAACACTGAAGCTTTCTTT | CASSLYSRGFNTEAFF
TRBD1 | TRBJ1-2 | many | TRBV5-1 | TGCGCCAGCAGCGCGGACAGGTCTGACTATGGCTACACCTTC | CASSADRSDYGYTF
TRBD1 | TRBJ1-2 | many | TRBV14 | TGTGCCAGCAGCCGCACACCGGGACAGGGAAGAGTGGAGTATGGCTACACCTTC | CASSRTPGQGRVEYGYTF
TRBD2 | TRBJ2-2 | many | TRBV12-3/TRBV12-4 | TGTGCCAGCAGTTCCGCGGGGGGCCGCCCCGGGGAGCTGTTTTTT | CASSSAGGRPGELFF
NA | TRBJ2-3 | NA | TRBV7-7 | TGTGCTAGCAGCCTGGGACGGGGCGGGACGCAGTATTTT | CASSLGRGGTQYF
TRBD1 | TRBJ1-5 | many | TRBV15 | TGTGCCACCAGCAGCGGACAGGGAGGAGGTCAGCCCCAGCATTTT | CATSSGQGGGQPQHF
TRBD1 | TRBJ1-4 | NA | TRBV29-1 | TGCAGCGTTTTGGACAGGGAGACTCCGGCTAGTGAAAAACTGTTTTTT | CSVLDRETPASEKLFF
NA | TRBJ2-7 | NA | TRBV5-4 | TGTGCCAGCAGCTTGGGTTTGGCGGGCAACTCCTACGAGCAGTACTTC | CASSLGLAGNSYEQYF
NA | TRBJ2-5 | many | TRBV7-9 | TGTGCCAGCAGCTTAGACGGGCGTGAGGAGACCCAGTACTTC | CASSLDGREETQYF
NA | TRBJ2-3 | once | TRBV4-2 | TGTGCCAGCAGCCAAGTGGACTCATATACGCAGTATTTT | CASSQVDSYTQYF
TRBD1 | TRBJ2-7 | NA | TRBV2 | TGTGCTCCCCAGGACAGGGGCTACGAGCAGTACTTC | CAPQDRGYEQYF
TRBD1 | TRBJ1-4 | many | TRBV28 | TGTGCCAGCAGTTCGACAGGGGCTGGGGGTACTAATGAAAAACTGTTTTTT | CASSSTGAGGTNEKLFF
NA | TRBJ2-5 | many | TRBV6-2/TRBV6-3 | TGTGCCAGCAGTTACTTTGGAGGGAAAGAGACCCAGTACTTC | CASSYFGGKETQYF
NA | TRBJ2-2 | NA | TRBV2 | NA | CASSALEIYEQYFGELFF
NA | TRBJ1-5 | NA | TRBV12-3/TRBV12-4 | TGTGCCAGCAGTCGCGTGGGGACGGCACTACGACCCCAGCATTTT | CASSRVGTALRPQHF
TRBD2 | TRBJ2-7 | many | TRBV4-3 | TGCGCCAGCAGCCTGGAGACTAGCGGGAGCTCCTACGAGCAGTACTTC | CASSLETSGSSYEQYF
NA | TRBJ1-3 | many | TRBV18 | TGTGCCAGCTCACCCACGGTTGGCTCTGGAAACACCATATATTTT | CASSPTVGSGNTIYF
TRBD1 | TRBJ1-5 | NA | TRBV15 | TGTGCCACCACAGGGGGCCGTTATCAGCCCCAGCATTTT | CATTGGRYQPQHF
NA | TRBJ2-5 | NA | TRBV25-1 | TGTGCCAGCAGTGCGCCCAGTCGGGAGACCCAGTACTTC | CASSAPSRETQYF
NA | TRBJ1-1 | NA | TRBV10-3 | TGTGCCATCAGTTCCCCGATAGGGCAGGCTTTCTTT | CAISSPIGQAFF